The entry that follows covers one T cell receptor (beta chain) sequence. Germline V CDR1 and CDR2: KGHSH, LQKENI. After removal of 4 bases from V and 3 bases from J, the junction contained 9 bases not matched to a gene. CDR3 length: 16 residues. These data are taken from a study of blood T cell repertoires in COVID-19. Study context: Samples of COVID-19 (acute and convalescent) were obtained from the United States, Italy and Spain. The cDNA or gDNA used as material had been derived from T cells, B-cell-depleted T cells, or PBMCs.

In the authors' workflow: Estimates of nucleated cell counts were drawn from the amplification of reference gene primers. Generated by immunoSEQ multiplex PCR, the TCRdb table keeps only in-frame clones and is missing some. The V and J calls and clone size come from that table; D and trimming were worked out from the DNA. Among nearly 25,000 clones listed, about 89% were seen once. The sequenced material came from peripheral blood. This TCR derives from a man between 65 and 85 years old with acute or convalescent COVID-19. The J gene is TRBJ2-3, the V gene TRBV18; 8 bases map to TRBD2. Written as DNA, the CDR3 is TGTGCCAGCTCACAGGGCGGGAGCGGGAGAACAGATACGCAGTATTTT. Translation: CASSQGGSGRTDTQYF.